The rows below give T cell receptor beta chains drawn from one sample of a study of T-cell reconstitution after alpha-beta-depleted transplantation in children. TCRdb itself ran the PCR reads through MiXCR, one entry per CDR3 protein. The sample lists hundreds of thousands of distinct CDR3 sequences, approximately 11% occurring once. This specimen was PBMCs, taken before TCRalphabeta/CD19-depleted stem cell transplant. These receptors were taken from a child younger than two with acute myeloid leukemia, due to receive a stem cell transplant. CDR3s include the opening cysteine and the closing phenylalanine or tryptophan. Fields, in order: J gene, V gene, D gene, clone size, CDR3 protein, CDR3 DNA. D genes are given only for firm matches. The size of a clone is reported for some rows only, either as once, few or many, or as a class for expanded clones.

J gene: TRBJ2-6
V gene: TRBV12-3/TRBV12-4
D gene: -
clone size: many
CDR3 protein: CASTEGFGANVLTF
CDR3 DNA: TGTGCCAGCACCGAGGGGTTTGGGGCCAACGTCCTGACTTTC

J gene: TRBJ1-2
V gene: TRBV29-1
D gene: -
clone size: -
CDR3 protein: CSASPSGTIHGYTF
CDR3 DNA: TGCAGCGCTTCCCCATCCGGGACAATCCATGGCTACACCTTC

J gene: TRBJ1-4
V gene: TRBV27
D gene: -
clone size: many
CDR3 protein: CASSLWGANEKLFF
CDR3 DNA: TGTGCCAGCAGTTTATGGGGGGCTAATGAAAAACTGTTTTTT

J gene: TRBJ2-1
V gene: TRBV12-3/TRBV12-4
D gene: TRBD2
clone size: many
CDR3 protein: CASSPRTSGILNEQFF
CDR3 DNA: TGTGCCAGCAGTCCAAGGACTAGCGGGATACTCAATGAGCAGTTCTTC

J gene: TRBJ2-3
V gene: TRBV7-2
D gene: -
clone size: many
CDR3 protein: CASSLGVGDTQYF
CDR3 DNA: TGTGCCAGCAGCTTAGGTGTTGGAGATACGCAGTATTTT

J gene: TRBJ2-6
V gene: TRBV29-1
D gene: -
clone size: few
CDR3 protein: CSVEVRVPGANVLTF
CDR3 DNA: TGCAGCGTTGAAGTGCGGGTTCCCGGGGCCAACGTCCTGACTTTC

J gene: TRBJ2-7
V gene: TRBV20-1
D gene: -
clone size: many
CDR3 protein: CSIPGRGTYEQYF
CDR3 DNA: TGCAGTATCCCGGGCAGGGGAACCTACGAGCAGTACTTC

J gene: TRBJ2-3
V gene: TRBV5-6
D gene: -
clone size: many
CDR3 protein: CASSGTRDKLYTDTQYF
CDR3 DNA: TGTGCCAGCAGCGGAACCCGGGACAAACTTTACACAGATACGCAGTATTTT

J gene: TRBJ1-2
V gene: TRBV6-5
D gene: -
clone size: -
CDR3 protein: CASRPVSEQNYGYTF
CDR3 DNA: TGTGCCAGCAGGCCTGTCTCGGAACAGAACTATGGCTACACCTTC

J gene: TRBJ1-4
V gene: TRBV28
D gene: -
clone size: -
CDR3 protein: CASRKPRGGGEKLFF
CDR3 DNA: TGTGCCAGCAGAAAACCACGCGGAGGAGGTGAAAAACTGTTTTTT

J gene: TRBJ1-1
V gene: TRBV7-3
D gene: -
clone size: many
CDR3 protein: CASSLRGPTENTEAFF
CDR3 DNA: TGTGCCAGCAGCTTAAGGGGCCCAACGGAGAACACTGAAGCTTTCTTT

J gene: TRBJ2-1
V gene: TRBV5-4
D gene: TRBD2
clone size: many
CDR3 protein: CASSLLAGSANEQFF
CDR3 DNA: TGTGCCAGCAGCCTTCTAGCGGGAAGTGCAAATGAGCAGTTCTTC

J gene: TRBJ2-5
V gene: TRBV12-3/TRBV12-4
D gene: -
clone size: many
CDR3 protein: CASSRGTGRSETQYF
CDR3 DNA: TGTGCCAGCAGTCGAGGTACAGGGAGGTCGGAGACCCAGTACTTC

J gene: TRBJ2-7
V gene: TRBV6-1
D gene: TRBD1
clone size: many
CDR3 protein: CASSQTELRGQGAQQYF
CDR3 DNA: TGTGCCAGCAGCCAAACCGAACTACGAGGACAGGGGGCCCAGCAGTACTTC

J gene: TRBJ2-3
V gene: TRBV29-1
D gene: -
clone size: -
CDR3 protein: CSVERAASADTQYF
CDR3 DNA: TGCAGCGTTGAGAGAGCGGCTAGCGCAGATACGCAGTATTTT

J gene: TRBJ1-2
V gene: TRBV12-3/TRBV12-4
D gene: -
clone size: few
CDR3 protein: CASSRTQKIYGYTF
CDR3 DNA: TGTGCCAGCAGCCGGACACAAAAAATCTATGGCTACACCTTC

J gene: TRBJ2-1
V gene: TRBV5-1
D gene: -
clone size: many
CDR3 protein: CASSLNLNNEQFF
CDR3 DNA: TGCGCCAGCAGCTTGAACCTCAACAATGAGCAGTTCTTC

J gene: TRBJ2-2
V gene: TRBV29-1
D gene: -
clone size: many
CDR3 protein: CSAKWGGGNTGELFF
CDR3 DNA: TGCAGCGCTAAATGGGGCGGAGGAAACACCGGGGAGCTGTTTTTT

J gene: TRBJ1-2
V gene: TRBV29-1
D gene: TRBD1
clone size: many
CDR3 protein: CSVVRTGGYGYTF
CDR3 DNA: TGCAGCGTTGTAAGGACAGGGGGCTATGGCTACACCTTC

J gene: TRBJ2-1
V gene: TRBV7-2
D gene: -
clone size: many
CDR3 protein: CASSLYGGEQFF
CDR3 DNA: TGTGCCAGCAGCTTATACGGTGGGGAGCAGTTCTTC

J gene: TRBJ2-5
V gene: TRBV12-3/TRBV12-4
D gene: TRBD2
clone size: many
CDR3 protein: CASRPLAGAETQYF
CDR3 DNA: TGTGCCAGCAGACCACTAGCGGGAGCAGAGACCCAGTACTTC

J gene: TRBJ2-4
V gene: TRBV13
D gene: TRBD2
clone size: many
CDR3 protein: CASSLREGGNIQYF
CDR3 DNA: TGTGCCAGCAGCTTAAGGGAGGGAGGTAACATTCAGTACTTC